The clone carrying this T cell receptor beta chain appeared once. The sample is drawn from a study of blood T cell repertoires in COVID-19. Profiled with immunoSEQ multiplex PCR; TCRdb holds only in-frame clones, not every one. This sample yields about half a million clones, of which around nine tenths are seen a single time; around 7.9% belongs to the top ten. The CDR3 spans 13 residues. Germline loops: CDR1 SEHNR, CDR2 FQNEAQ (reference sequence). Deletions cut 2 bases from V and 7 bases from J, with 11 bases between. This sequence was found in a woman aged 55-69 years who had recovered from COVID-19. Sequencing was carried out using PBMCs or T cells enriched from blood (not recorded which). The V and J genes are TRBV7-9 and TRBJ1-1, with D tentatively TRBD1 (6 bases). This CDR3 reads CASSLLQGGEAFF. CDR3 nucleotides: TGTGCCAGCAGCTTATTACAGGGTGGTGAAGCTTTCTTT.